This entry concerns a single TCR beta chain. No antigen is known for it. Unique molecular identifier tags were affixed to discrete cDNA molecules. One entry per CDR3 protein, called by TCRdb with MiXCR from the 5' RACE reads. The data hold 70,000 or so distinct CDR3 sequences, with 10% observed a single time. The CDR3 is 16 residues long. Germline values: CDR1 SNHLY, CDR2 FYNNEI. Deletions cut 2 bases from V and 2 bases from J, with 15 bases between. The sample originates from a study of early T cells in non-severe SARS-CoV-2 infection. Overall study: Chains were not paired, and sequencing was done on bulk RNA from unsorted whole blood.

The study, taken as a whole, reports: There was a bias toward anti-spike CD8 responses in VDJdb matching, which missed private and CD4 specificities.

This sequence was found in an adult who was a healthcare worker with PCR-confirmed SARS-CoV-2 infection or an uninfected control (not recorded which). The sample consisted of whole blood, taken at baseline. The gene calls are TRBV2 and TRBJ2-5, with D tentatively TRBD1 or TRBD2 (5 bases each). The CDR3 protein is CASSESAGTFQETQYF. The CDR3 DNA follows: TGTGCCAGCAGTGAATCGGCAGGGACCTTTCAAGAGACCCAGTACTTC.